This is a list of T cell receptor beta chains from one sample in a study of identical twins. TCRdb reanalysed the 5' RACE reads using MiXCR and keeps one entry per CDR3 protein. This table has around 1.7 million distinct CDR3 sequences, more than 30% appearing once. Source material: cord blood. The receptor source for this set is a newborn girl in good health. Each CDR3 is given without its conserved first and last residue. The D gene is left open where the match is weak.

v_call d_call cdr3_aa
TRBV10-3 . AIKSGTYEQY
TRBV12-3/TRBV12-4 TRBD1 ASSIRTGNQPRH
TRBV15 . ATSRVGDPDTQY
TRBV12-3/TRBV12-4 TRBD2 ASSDTGTSADTEY
TRBV2 . ASSDGLRWLEQY
TRBV29-1 . SVVSAGNTGELF
TRBV28 . ASSGTFSSSYNEQY
TRBV12-3/TRBV12-4 . ASRQGGDNEQY
TRBV7-9 TRBD2 ASSPQRGWGYNEQF
TRBV20-1 TRBD1 SARVPRGVEKLF
TRBV29-1 . SVDDRSNYGYT
TRBV12-3/TRBV12-4 . ASRLYTYNEQF
TRBV6-1 . ASSDLWRLEYEQY
TRBV4-1 . ASSQEGAPIYEQY
TRBV9 TRBD2 ASSVDLAGLYNEQF
TRBV24-1 TRBD1 ATSDFGTAQETQY
TRBV7-2 TRBD2 ASSYGTSGENIQY
TRBV27 . ASSTRPEETQF
TRBV24-1 TRBD1 ATSDLQTKQGYTQY
TRBV7-2 TRBD2 ASSSPRGSGAPEQF
TRBV4-1 TRBD1 ASSQGETGNYNEQY
TRBV20-1 TRBD2 SASTSGGSEQY
TRBV5-1 . ATSLDKVYGYT
TRBV24-1 . ATSDPDLQTQF
TRBV4-2 . ASSQDQPGYNEQF
TRBV15 . ATSREERAGYT
TRBV6-6 . ASSYSTGTSYEQY
TRBV12-3/TRBV12-4 . ASSGFLNSYEQY